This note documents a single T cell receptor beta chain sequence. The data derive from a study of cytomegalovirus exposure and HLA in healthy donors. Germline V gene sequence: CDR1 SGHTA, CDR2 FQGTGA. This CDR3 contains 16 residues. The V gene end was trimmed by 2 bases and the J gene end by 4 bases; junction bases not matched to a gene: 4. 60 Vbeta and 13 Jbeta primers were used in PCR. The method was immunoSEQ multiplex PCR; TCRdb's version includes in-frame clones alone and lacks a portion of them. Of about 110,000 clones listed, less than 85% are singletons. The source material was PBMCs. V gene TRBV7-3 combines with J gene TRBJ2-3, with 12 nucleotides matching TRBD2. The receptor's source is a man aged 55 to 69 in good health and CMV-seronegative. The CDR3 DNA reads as TGTGCCAGCAGCTTAGGGGCTAGCGGGGGGGCAGATACGCAGTATTTT. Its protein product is CASSLGASGGADTQYF.